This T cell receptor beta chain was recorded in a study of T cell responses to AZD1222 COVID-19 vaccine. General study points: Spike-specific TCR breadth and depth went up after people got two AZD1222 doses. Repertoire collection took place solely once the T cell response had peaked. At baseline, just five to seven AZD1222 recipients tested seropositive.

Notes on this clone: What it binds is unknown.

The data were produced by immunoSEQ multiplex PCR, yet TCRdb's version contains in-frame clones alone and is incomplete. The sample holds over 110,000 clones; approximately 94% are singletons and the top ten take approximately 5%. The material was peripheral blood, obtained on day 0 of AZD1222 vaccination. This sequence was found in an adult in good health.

The CDR3 is CASSLAEGFYGYTF. DNA of the CDR3: TGCGCCAGCAGCTTGGCAGAGGGTTTCTATGGCTACACCTTC. This rearrangement joins TRBV5-1 to TRBJ1-2; D call uncertain. CDR1 is SGHRS and CDR2 is YFSETQ in the germline V gene. Trimming removed 0 bases from V and 4 bases from J, with 10 bases in between. This CDR3 contains 14 residues.